Included here is one T cell receptor beta chain sequence, with context. Its cognate antigen is unknown. Isolation recovered at least 7 million PBMCs from every sample. Extracted total RNA amounted to at least 6 micrograms for each sample. The sample is drawn from a study of blood T cells in healthy people across ages. Study observations and caveats: Strong correlation was found linking TCR beta diversity to naive T cell percentage.

The use of a sample-barcoded 5' primer and a J-beta primer mix characterized a second PCR of about 6 to 11 cycles. TCRdb re-called the 5' RACE reads through MiXCR, storing one row per CDR3 protein. This table holds fewer than 2 million distinct CDR3 sequences, about 39% found once. The CDR3 loop spans 14 amino acids. Trimming shortened V by 3 bases and J by 2 bases, and 10 bases separated the two germline ends. The genes are TRBV12-3 or TRBV12-4 and TRBJ1-2; weak D call: TRBD1 (6 bases). This receptor was identified in a human donor in good health. Sequences were obtained from blood. Here the CDR3 DNA reads TGTGCCAGCAGTTTGGGACACATAAACTATGGCTACACCTTC. Translating gives CASSLGHINYGYTF.